Here is one T cell receptor (beta chain) with its context. Its matching antigen is unknown. Clones were read by immunoSEQ multiplex PCR, and TCRdb kept only the in-frame ones, dropping some. The table has fewer than 200,000 clones, around 94% seen once. This sample is drawn from a study of T cell responses to AZD1222 COVID-19 vaccine. The study, taken as a whole, reports: The donors showed a predominance of white British ancestry and of females, with possible underestimation of clonal diversity. Close to half of spike-specific TCRs reportedly recognize unmutated variant regions. No day 14 peak samples; only post-peak repertoires were characterized.

Germline CDR1 reads SGHRS; CDR2 reads YFSETQ. Trimming pared 0 bases from V and 4 bases from J, leaving 13 bases between. The CDR3 has 16 residues. Pooling covered second doses at about 4 or about 12 weeks. This receptor was taken from an adult who received the AZD1222 COVID-19 vaccine. The sample here was peripheral blood, taken 28 days after the second AZD1222 dose. The V gene is TRBV5-1, the J gene TRBJ1-4; D gene uncertain. The CDR3 spells CASSLALGHGNEKLFF. CDR3 coding DNA: TGCGCCAGCAGCTTGGCCTTGGGCCACGGTAATGAAAAACTGTTTTTT. The full variable domain, completed using reference TRBV5-1 and TRBJ1-4, is KAGVTQTPRYLIKTRGQQVTLSCSPISGHRSVSWYQQTPGQGLQFLFEYFSETQRNKGNFPGRFSGRQFSNSRSEMNVSTLELGDSALYLCASSLALGHGNEKLFFGSGTQLSVL.